This T cell receptor beta chain was captured in a study of blood T cell repertoires in COVID-19. Whole-study context: The United States, Italy and Spain were the sources of the acute and convalescent COVID-19 samples.

Assay used: immunoSEQ multiplex PCR; TCRdb lists only in-frame clones, some missing. The repertoire consists of roughly 130,000 clones, with roughly 88% occurring once and the leading ten covering roughly 10%. This CDR3 has 15 amino acids. Trimming removed 0 bases from V and 6 bases from J, with 12 bases in between. Looked up from germline, CDR1 is MGHRA and CDR2 is YSYEKL. The receptor was isolated from a man in his 60s with active or convalescent COVID-19. Material: peripheral blood. This chain uses TRBV4-1 with TRBJ2-1; weak D call: TRBD2 (6 bases). The CDR3 nucleotides are TGCGCCAGCAGCCAAGAGGGGACTTACTCCAATGAGCAGTTCTTC. This codes for CASSQEGTYSNEQFF.